The sequence of this TCR beta chain was determined in a study of T cell responses to AZD1222 COVID-19 vaccine (dated by TCRdb to the early 2020s). In the study overall: A total of around 240 trial participants underwent TCR sequencing, of whom nearly 210 received two doses of AZD1222 and approximately 25 received two doses of the MenACWY control vaccine. Trial participants were enrolled into age subgroups of 18-55, 56-69 and 70-plus years, which contained about 150, 27 and 61 TCR-sequenced participants, respectively. The study at large found these results: CD4 TCRs associated with the vaccine covered the entire spike protein, and the dominant responses were in regions 160-218 and 743-854. Epitopes outside the regions mutated in the B.1.351 and B.1.1.7 variants were reportedly recognized by nearly half of the unique spike-specific TCRs. In the small 56-69-year group, the increase in depth fell short of significance, most likely because of low power. Conclusions about previously exposed vaccinees were limited because only a handful of AZD1222 recipients were SARS-CoV-2 seropositive at baseline. Most participants were white British and females outnumbered males, and the authors suggested that clonal diversity may have been underestimated. After two AZD1222 doses, spike-specific TCR breadth and depth were significantly higher than at day 0 and than in MenACWY recipients. Because no day 14 peak-response samples were available, repertoires were characterized only after the peak T cell response.

The CDR3, cysteine through phenylalanine, is 15 amino acids long. Only the CDR3 portion is preserved as DNA: 45 bases, with reading frame beginning at the first base. V is clipped by 0 bases and J by 1 base, and the sequence between their germline boundaries is 9 bases long. Looking up the germline V gene yields CDR1 SGHRS and CDR2 YFSETQ. The time point label for this specimen denotes: about 28 days (+/-7) after the second vaccine dose. AZD1222 recipients with second doses at about 4 weeks or about 12 weeks were pooled, because spike-specific TCR depth and breadth did not differ between schedules. Vaccinee samples were obtained from the UK trials COV001 and COV002, which included a single-blind randomized controlled phase 2/3 trial of AZD1222 (ChAdOx1 nCoV-19) in healthy adults. For TCRbeta chain sequencing, PBMC samples were collected from trial participants at day 0 and at day 28 after the second dose.

The CDR3 regions of human TCRbeta chains were subjected to immunosequencing. The authors processed their data as follows. Repertoire TCRs were matched against a reference library of SARS-CoV-2-specific TCRs generated with the MIRA antigen-specificity platform. Breadth was defined as the fraction of unique TCRs that were SARS-CoV-2-associated, and depth was defined as the fraction of total T cells that were SARS-CoV-2-associated. Using the MIRA data, each spike-specific TCR was mapped to the spike region that the TCR reacts to and placed in a CD4 or CD8 class. Log10-transformed breadth and depth values were compared by one-way ANOVA with Sidak's multiple comparisons tests. The source is immuneACCESS, and TCRdb retained only in-frame sequences with V and J called. Part of the clones is not carried over; for the studies checked, unresolved V genes explain less than half of this, and the remainder is unexplained. That table is the source of V, J and clone size, and D and trimming were worked out from the DNA. Across this sample there are approximately 89,000 clones, with 85% to 90% seen only once. The leading ten clones occupy 4.5% to 7% of the sample.

Details on this clone: What this receptor recognizes is not known. No base qualities exist here, and no much larger clone lies one base off it.

Here the chain combines TRBV5-1 and TRBJ2-3; the D gene could be either TRBD1 or TRBD2, each agreeing at 5 bases. Sequencing was performed on peripheral blood, taken 28 days after the second AZD1222 dose. This clonotype originated in an adult who received the AZD1222 COVID-19 vaccine. Here the CDR3 is given as CASSLALGGTDTQYF. In nucleotide form, the sequence is TGCGCCAGCAGCTTGGCCTTGGGGGGCACAGATACGCAGTATTTT.